The entry below describes one T cell receptor (beta chain). Its antigen remains unknown. The data were obtained in a study of monozygotic twins with inflammatory bowel disease. PCR of TCRalpha and TCRbeta cDNA was nested, with two rounds of about 15 and 9 cycles. Reanalyzing the 5' RACE reads, TCRdb keeps one entry per CDR3 protein, without DNA. The repertoire table contains about 450,000 distinct CDR3 sequences. Findings and limits, study-wide: Differing immunosuppressive treatments may have added variability to patient repertoires. Among twins, concordant and discordant pairs did not differ in repertoire similarity, possibly from limited power.

The CDR3 contains 15 residues. Looked up from germline, CDR1 is LGHNA and CDR2 is YNFKEQ. The sequence was collected from a human donor with ulcerative colitis or Crohn's disease, or a healthy co-twin of an affected twin (not recorded which). The sequenced sample consisted of blood. The chain recombines TRBV4-2 with TRBJ1-1; TCRdb names TRBD1, which stays unverified in the absence of DNA. The CDR3 region is CASSQDPGGITEAFF.